The 3 T cell receptor beta chains reported below all come from one sample, sequenced in a study of T-cell reconstitution after alpha-beta-depleted transplantation in children. Molecular barcoding with unique molecular identifiers was used for the TCRbeta library. Each CDR3 protein gets one entry after TCRdb re-called the PCR reads with MiXCR. The table has hundreds of thousands of distinct CDR3 sequences, under 15% seen once. The specimen was PBMCs, collected before TCRalphabeta/CD19-depleted stem cell transplant. These receptors came from a girl under 10 years old with congenital amegakaryocytic thrombocytopenia, due to receive a stem cell transplant.

This clonotype was seen at least ten times. The rearrangement uses TRBV24-1 and TRBJ1-2; D is unclear. V was shortened by 6 bases and J by 7 bases, with 20 bases between the two germline ends. The CDR3 spans 15 residues. Germline loops: CDR1 KGHDR, CDR2 SFDVKD. CDR3 residues: CATSPLVTRRSGYTF. The CDR3, as DNA: TGTGCCACCAGTCCCCTCGTTACGCGGAGGTCTGGCTACACCTTC.

This clonotype was seen at least ten times. This chain connects TRBV15 to TRBJ1-1; no reliable D call. With 0 bases removed from V and 6 bases from J, the gap between germline ends came to 14 bases. Germline values: CDR1 LNHNV, CDR2 YYDKDF (reference sequence). The CDR3 covers 15 residues. The CDR3 protein is CATSRDGLIPAEAFF. The CDR3 DNA sequence: TGTGCCACCAGCAGAGATGGGCTCATACCTGCTGAAGCTTTCTTT.

This clonotype was detected once. The chain combines TRBV30 with TRBJ2-5; 8 positions agree with TRBD1. Trimming took 7 bases from V and 4 from J; bases not matched to a gene: 5. The CDR3 consists of 12 residues. Germline loops: CDR1 GTSNPN, CDR2 SVGIG (reference sequence). CDR3 region: CASDRVGETQYF. The DNA for the CDR3 is TGTGCCTCGGACAGGGTGGGAGAGACCCAGTACTTC.